In its sample, the clone carrying this TCR beta chain was seen many times. Antigen specificity is unknown. This entry belongs to a study of T cell repertoires in cytomegalovirus infection. Study summary: It can be stated that public TCR beta signatures indicated CMV infection as well as a matching HLA type. Study conclusions and caveats: Identification of carriers of CMV plus the relevant HLA was performed using cumulative public TCR beta family frequency.

The CDR3 covers 15 residues. Per germline, CDR1 SGHVS and CDR2 FNYEAQ. Trimming cost V 2 bases and J 1 base, with 11 bases left between them. TCRdb reprocessed the reads via MiXCR and lists one record per CDR3 protein. Of around 800,000 distinct CDR3 sequences in the sample, roughly 33% were seen once. The starting material was cultured CD8+ T cells from PBMCs, obtained from culture after CMV antigen stimulation. The gene calls are TRBV7-6 and TRBJ1-1; D remains ambiguous. The TCR comes from a human donor in good health (CMV status not recorded). Some clones in this sample may be carry-over from other donors' samples. In nucleotides, the CDR3 is TGTGCCAGCAGCTTAACTGAATCCGAGAACACTGAAGCTTTCTTT. The encoded protein is CASSLTESENTEAFF.